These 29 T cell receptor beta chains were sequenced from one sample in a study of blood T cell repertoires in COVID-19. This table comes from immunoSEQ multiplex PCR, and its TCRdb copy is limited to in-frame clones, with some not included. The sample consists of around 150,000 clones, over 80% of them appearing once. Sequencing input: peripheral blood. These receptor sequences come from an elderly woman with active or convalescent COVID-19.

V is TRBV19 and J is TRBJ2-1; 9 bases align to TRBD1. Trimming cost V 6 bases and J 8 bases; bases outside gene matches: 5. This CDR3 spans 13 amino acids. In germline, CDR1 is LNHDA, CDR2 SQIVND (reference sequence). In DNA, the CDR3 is TGTGCCAGTAGGATGGACAGGGGTTATGAGCAGTTCTTC. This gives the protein CASRMDRGYEQFF.

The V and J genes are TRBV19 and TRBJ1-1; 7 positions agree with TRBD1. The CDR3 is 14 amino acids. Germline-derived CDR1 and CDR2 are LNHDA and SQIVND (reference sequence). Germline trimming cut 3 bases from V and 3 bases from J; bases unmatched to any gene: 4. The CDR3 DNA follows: TGTGCCAGTAGTATTACAGGGGTGGACACTGAAGCTTTCTTT. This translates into CASSITGVDTEAFF. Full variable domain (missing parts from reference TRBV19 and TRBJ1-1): DGGITQSPKYLFRKEGQNVTLSCEQNLNHDAMYWYRQDPGQGLRLIYYSQIVNDFQKGDIAEGYSVSREKKESFPLTVTSAQKNPTAFYLCASSITGVDTEAFFGQGTRLTVV.

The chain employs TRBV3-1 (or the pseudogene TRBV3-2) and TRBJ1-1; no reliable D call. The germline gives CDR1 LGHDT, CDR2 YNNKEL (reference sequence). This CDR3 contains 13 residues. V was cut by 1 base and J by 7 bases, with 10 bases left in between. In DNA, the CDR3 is TGTGCCAGCAGCCAAGGAAGAGGGCTTGAAGCTTTCTTT. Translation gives CASSQGRGLEAFF.

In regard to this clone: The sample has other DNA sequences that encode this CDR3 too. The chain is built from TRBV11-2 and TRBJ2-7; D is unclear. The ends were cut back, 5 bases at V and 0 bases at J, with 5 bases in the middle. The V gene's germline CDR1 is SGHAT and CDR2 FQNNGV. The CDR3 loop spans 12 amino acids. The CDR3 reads CASSLSSYEQYF. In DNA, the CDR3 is TGTGCCAGCAGCCTGTCCTCCTACGAGCAGTACTTC.

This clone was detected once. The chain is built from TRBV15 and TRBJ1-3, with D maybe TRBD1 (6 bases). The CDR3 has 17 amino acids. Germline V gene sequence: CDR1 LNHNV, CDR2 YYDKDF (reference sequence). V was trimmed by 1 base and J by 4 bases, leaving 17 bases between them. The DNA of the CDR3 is TGTGCCACCAGCAGAGCCACCCTAACAGGGTCCGGAAACACCATATATTTT. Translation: CATSRATLTGSGNTIYF.

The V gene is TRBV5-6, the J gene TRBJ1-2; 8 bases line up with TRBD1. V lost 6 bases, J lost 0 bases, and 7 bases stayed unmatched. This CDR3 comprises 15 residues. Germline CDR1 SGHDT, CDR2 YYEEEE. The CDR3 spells CASIRDRSSNYGYTF. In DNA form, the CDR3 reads TGTGCCAGCATAAGGGACAGGTCTTCTAACTATGGCTACACCTTC.

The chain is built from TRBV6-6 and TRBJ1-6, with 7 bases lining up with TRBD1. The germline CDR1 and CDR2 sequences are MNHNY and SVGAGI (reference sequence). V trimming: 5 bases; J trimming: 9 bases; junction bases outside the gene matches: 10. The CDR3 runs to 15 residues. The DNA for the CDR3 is TGTGCCAGCAGTCCTACTCAGGGGGTGAGTTCACCCCTCCACTTT. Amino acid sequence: CASSPTQGVSSPLHF.

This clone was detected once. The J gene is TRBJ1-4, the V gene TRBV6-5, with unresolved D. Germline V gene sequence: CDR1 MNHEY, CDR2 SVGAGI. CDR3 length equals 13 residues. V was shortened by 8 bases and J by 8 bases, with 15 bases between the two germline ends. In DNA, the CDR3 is TGTGCCAGCCACAGAGCAGAAAACGAAAAACTGTTTTTT. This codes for CASHRAENEKLFF.

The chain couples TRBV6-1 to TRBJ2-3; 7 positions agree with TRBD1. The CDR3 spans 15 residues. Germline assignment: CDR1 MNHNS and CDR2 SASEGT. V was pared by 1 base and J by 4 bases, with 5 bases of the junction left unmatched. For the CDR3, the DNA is TGTGCCAGCAGTGAAGGGGACAGAGAGGCAGATACGCAGTATTTT. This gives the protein CASSEGDREADTQYF.

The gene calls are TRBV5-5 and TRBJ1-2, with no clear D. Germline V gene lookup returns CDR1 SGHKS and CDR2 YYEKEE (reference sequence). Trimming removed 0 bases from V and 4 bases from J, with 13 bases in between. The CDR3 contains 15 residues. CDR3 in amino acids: CASSLGFEGAYGYTF. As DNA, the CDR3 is TGTGCCAGCAGCTTGGGTTTTGAGGGAGCCTATGGCTACACCTTC.

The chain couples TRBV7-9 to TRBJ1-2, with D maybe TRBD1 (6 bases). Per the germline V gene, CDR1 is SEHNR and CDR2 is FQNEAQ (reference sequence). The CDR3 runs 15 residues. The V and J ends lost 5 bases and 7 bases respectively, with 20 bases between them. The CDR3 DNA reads TGTGCCAGCAGCCCATCCGGGGGGCGGCTTGGTGGCTACACCTTC. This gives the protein CASSPSGGRLGGYTF.

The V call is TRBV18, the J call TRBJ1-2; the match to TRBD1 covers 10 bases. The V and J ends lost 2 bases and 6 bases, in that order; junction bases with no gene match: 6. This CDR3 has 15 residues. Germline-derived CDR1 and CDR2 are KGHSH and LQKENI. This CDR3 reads CASSPETGGLNGYTF. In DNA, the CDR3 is TGTGCCAGCTCACCAGAGACAGGGGGCCTCAATGGCTACACCTTC.

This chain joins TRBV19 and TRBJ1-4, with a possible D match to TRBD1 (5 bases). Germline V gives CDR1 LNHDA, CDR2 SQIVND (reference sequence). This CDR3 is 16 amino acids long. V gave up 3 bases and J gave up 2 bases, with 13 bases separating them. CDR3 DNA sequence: TGTGCCAGTAGTATTGGTGTGGGACTCACTAATGAAAAACTGTTTTTT. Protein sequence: CASSIGVGLTNEKLFF.

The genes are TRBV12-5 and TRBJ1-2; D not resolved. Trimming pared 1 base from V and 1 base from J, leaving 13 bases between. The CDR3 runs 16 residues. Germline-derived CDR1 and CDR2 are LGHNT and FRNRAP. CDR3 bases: TGTGCTAGTGGTTTGGATTACAGAAATCATAACTATGGCTACACCTTC. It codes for CASGLDYRNHNYGYTF.

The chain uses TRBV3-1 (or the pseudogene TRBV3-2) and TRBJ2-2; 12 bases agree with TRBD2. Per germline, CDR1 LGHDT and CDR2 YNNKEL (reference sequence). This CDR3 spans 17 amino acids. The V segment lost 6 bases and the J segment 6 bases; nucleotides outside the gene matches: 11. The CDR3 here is CASRNNRGLAGAGELFF. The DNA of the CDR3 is TGTGCCAGCAGAAACAACCGGGGACTAGCGGGTGCCGGGGAGCTGTTTTTT.

CDR3 region: CASSPQDLGEKLFF. DNA of the CDR3: TGTGCCAGCTCACCGCAGGACTTGGGTGAAAAACTGTTTTTT. This chain connects TRBV18 to TRBJ1-4; D remains ambiguous. Germline V CDR1 and CDR2: KGHSH, LQKENI. V lost 3 bases and J 7 bases, leaving 12 bases between the germline ends. The CDR3 is 14 residues long.

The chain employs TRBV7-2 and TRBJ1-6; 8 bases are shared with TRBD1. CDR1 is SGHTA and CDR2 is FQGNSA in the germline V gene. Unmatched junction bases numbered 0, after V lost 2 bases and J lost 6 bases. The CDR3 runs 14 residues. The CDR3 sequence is CASSLQGANSPLHF. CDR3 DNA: TGTGCCAGCAGCTTACAGGGGGCTAATTCACCCCTCCACTTT.

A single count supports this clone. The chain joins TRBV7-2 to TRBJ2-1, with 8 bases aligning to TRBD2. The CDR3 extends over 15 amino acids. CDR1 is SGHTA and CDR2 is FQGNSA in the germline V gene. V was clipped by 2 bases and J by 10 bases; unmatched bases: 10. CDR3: CASSLPTSGGREQFF. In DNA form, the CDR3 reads TGTGCCAGCAGCTTACCTACTAGCGGAGGGCGGGAGCAGTTCTTC.

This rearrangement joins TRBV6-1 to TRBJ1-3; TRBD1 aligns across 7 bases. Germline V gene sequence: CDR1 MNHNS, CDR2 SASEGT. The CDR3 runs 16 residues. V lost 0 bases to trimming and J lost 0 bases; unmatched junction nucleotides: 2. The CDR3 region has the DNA TGTGCCAGCAGTGAAGCCGGGACAGTCTCTGGAAACACCATATATTTT. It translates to CASSEAGTVSGNTIYF.

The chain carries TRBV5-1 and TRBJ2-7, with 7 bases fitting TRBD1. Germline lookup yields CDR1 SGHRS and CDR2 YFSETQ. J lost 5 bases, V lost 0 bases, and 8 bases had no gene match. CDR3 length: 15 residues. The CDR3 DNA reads TGCGCCAGCAGCTTGGCCGACAGGGAGAGGGACGAGCAGTACTTC. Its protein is CASSLADRERDEQYF.

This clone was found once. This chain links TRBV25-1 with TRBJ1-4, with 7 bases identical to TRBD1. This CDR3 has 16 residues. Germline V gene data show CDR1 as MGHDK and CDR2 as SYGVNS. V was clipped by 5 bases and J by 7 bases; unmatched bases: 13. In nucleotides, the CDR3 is TGTGCCAGCAGTTCCCCAGAACAGGGGAAGAGTGAAAAACTGTTTTTT. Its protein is CASSSPEQGKSEKLFF.

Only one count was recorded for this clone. In nucleotides, the CDR3 is TGCAGTGCGCGGGAACAAACTGAAGCTTTCTTT. Its translation: CSAREQTEAFF. The chain recombines TRBV20-1 with TRBJ1-1; D gene unclear. This CDR3 contains 11 residues. CDR1 and CDR2 from the germline V gene are DFQATT and SNEGSKA (reference sequence). V was shortened by 6 bases and J by 5 bases, with 10 bases between the two germline ends.

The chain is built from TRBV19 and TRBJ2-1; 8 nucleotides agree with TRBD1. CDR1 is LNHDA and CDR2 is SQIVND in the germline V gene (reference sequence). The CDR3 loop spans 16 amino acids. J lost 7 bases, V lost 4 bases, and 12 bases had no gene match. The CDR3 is CASSRVTGGAKNEQFF. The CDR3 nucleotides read TGTGCCAGTAGTAGGGTTACAGGGGGTGCTAAAAATGAGCAGTTCTTC.

CDR3 coding DNA: TGCGCCAGCAGCTTGACAGGACCTAATGAAAAACTGTTTTTT. Its translation: CASSLTGPNEKLFF. This sequence joins TRBV5-1 and TRBJ1-4, with D possibly being TRBD1 (5 bases). V was pared by 1 base and J by 3 bases, with 7 bases between. CDR1 is SGHRS and CDR2 is YFSETQ in the germline V gene. The CDR3 is 14 residues long.

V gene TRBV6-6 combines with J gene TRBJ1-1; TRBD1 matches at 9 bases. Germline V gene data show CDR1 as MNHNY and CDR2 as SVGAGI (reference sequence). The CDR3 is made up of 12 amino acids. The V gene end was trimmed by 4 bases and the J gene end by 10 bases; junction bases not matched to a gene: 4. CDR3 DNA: TGTGCCAGCAGTTGGGGGACAGGGACAGCTTTCTTT. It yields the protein CASSWGTGTAFF.

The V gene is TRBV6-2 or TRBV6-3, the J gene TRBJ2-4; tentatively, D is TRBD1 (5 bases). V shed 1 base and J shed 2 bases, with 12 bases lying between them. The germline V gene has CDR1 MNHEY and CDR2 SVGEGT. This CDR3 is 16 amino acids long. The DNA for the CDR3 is TGTGCCAGCAGTTACTTGTCAGGGCTAACCAAAAACATTCAGTACTTC. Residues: CASSYLSGLTKNIQYF.

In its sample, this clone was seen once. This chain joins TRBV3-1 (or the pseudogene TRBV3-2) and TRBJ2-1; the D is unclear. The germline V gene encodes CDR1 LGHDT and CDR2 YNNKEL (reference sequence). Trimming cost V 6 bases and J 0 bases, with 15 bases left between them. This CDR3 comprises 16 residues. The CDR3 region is CASRVSGLSSYNEQFF. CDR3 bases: TGTGCCAGCAGGGTAAGTGGTCTTAGCTCCTACAATGAGCAGTTCTTC.

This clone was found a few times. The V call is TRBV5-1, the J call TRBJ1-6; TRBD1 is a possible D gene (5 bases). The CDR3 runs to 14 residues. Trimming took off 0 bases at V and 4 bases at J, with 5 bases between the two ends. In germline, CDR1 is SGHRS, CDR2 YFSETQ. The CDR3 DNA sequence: TGCGCCAGCAGCTTGGAGGGGTATAATTCACCCCTCCACTTT. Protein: CASSLEGYNSPLHF.

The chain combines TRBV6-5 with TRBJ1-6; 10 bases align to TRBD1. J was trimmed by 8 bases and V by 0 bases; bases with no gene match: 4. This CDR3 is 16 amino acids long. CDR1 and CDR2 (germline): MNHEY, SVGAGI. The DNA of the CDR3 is TGTGCCAGCAGTTACTCGCGACAGGGGGCTTATTCACCCCTCCACTTT. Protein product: CASSYSRQGAYSPLHF.